Described below is a single T cell receptor (beta chain) sequence and its context. Its antigen remains unidentified. Base qualities are not recorded, but no much larger clone differs from it by a single base. These data belong to a study of blood T cell repertoires in COVID-19 (dated by TCRdb to 2018 to 2020). With respect to the entire study: Samples from collaborators originated in the United States, Italy and Spain and spanned both the acute and convalescent phases of COVID-19. The material from the prospective study consisted of cDNA or gDNA derived from T cells, B-cell-depleted T cells, or PBMCs. Deeply sampled blood TCRbeta repertoires from subjects exposed to, actively infected with, or recovered from COVID-19 were included in the dataset. A freely available public database, intended as a resource for researchers studying the immune response to SARS-CoV-2, is where the repertoires were released. Samples were obtained from the ongoing ImmuneRACE study (first 160 participants) and from roughly 1,300 subjects provided by 6 global collaborators. Nearly every sample came with metadata listing a de-identified subject ID, COVID-19 status, age in years and sex. Where available, HLA class I and class II types were obtained from metadata supplied by the sample provider rather than from assay-based typing.

The trim is 3 bases for V and 6 bases for J, with a gap of 14 bases between the germline ends. From cysteine to phenylalanine, the CDR3 is 14 amino acids long. Only the CDR3 region is kept as DNA, spanning 42 bases read in frame from base 1. The germline V gene (reference sequence) specifies LNHNV as CDR1 and YYDKDF as CDR2. The paper as a whole reports these results and caveats: Clinical and demographic metadata were provided uncurated, with the amount varying by source and participant.

TCRbeta CDR3 regions were amplified from genomic DNA using the immunoSEQ Assay, a bias-controlled multiplex PCR. The paper's processing steps were these. The number of nucleated cells in each sample was estimated from the amplification of reference gene primers within the assay. To quantify the absolute abundance of each unique TCRbeta CDR3 rearrangement, sequence reads were collapsed and filtered. Productive Simpson clonality was computed per sample as the square root of Simpson's diversity index over productive rearrangements. TCRdb retrieved this table from immuneACCESS and kept in-frame rearrangements only. Not all clones are present; in checked studies, unresolved V genes account for under half, and no reason is known for the remainder. V and J calls plus clone size are reproduced from that table; the DNA served to infer D and trimming. The sample includes some 130,000 clones, with 84% observed a single time. Together, the top ten hold around an eighth of the sample.

A second Seattle source provided samples from volunteer blood donors who had recovered from COVID-19. Each collaborating institution followed its own protocols to collect whole blood in K2EDTA tubes. For TCRbeta analysis, collaborators shipped samples in one of three forms: frozen whole blood, isolated PBMCs, or DNA extracted from either of those sample types. The sequence is built from TRBV15 and TRBJ1-1; the D gene is perhaps TRBD1, on 5 matching bases. The sequencing sample was made of peripheral blood. This TCR was recovered from a woman aged 25 to 39 who had recovered from COVID-19. CDR3 sequence: CATSRTVPLSEAFF. DNA sequence: TGTGCCACCAGCAGGACAGTTCCTCTCTCTGAAGCTTTCTTT.